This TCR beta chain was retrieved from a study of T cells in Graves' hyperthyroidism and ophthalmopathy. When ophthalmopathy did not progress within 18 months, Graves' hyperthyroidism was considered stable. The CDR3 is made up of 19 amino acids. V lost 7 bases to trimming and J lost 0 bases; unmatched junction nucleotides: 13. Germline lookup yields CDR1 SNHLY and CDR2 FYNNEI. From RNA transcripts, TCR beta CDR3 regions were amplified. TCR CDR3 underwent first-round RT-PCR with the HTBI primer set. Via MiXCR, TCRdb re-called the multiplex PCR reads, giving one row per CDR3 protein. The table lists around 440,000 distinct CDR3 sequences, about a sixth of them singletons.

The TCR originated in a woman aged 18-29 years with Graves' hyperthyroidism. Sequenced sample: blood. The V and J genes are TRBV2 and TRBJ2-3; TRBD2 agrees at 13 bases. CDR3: CASNPLRLAGGSSTDTQYF. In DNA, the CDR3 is TGTGCCAGCAACCCTCTCCGACTAGCGGGAGGATCCAGCACAGATACGCAGTATTTT.